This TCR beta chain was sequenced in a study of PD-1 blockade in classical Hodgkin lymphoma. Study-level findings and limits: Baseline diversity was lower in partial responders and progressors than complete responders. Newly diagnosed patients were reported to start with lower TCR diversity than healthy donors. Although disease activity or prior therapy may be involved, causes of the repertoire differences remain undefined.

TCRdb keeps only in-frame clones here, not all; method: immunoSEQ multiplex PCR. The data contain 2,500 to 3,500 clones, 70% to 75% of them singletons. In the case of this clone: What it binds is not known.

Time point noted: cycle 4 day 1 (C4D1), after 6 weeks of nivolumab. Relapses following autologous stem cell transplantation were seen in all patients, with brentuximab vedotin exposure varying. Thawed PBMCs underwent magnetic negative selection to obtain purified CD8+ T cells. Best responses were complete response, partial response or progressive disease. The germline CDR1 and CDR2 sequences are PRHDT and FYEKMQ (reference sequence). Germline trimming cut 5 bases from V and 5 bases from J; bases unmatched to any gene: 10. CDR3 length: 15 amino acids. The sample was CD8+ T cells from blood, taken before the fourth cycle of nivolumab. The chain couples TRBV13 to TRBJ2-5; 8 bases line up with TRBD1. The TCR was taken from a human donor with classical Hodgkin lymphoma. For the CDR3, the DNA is TGTGCCAGCAGCCCCCGGACAGGGTTCCCGGAGACCCAGTACTTC. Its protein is CASSPRTGFPETQYF.